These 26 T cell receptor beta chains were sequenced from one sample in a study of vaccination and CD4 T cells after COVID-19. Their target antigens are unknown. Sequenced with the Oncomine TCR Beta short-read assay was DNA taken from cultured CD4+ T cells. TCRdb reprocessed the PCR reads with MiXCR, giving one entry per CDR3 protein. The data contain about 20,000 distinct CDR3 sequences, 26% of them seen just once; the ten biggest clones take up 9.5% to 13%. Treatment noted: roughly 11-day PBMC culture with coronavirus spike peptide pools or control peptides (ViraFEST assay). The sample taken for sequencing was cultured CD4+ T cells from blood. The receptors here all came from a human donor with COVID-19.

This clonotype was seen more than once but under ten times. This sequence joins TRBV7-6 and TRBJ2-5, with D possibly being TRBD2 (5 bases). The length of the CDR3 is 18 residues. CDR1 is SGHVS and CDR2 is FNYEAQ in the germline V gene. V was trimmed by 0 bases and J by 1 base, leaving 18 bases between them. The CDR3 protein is CASSLAPGSGTSQETQYF. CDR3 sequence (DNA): TGTGCCAGCAGCTTAGCCCCGGGGTCGGGTACGTCCCAAGAGACCCAGTACTTC.

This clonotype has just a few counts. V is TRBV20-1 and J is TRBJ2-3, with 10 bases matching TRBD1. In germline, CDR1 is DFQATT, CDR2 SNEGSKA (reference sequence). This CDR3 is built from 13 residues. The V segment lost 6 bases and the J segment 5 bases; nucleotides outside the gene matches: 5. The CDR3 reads CSAPGQGIDTQYF. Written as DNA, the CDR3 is TGCAGTGCCCCGGGACAGGGGATAGATACGCAGTATTTT.

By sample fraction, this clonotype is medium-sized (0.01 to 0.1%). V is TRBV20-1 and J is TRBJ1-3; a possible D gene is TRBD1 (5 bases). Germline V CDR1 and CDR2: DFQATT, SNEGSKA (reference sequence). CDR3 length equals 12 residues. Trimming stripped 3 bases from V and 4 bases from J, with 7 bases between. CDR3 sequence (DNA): TGCAGTGCTAGGGAGGGGGGAAACACCATATATTTT. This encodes CSAREGGNTIYF.

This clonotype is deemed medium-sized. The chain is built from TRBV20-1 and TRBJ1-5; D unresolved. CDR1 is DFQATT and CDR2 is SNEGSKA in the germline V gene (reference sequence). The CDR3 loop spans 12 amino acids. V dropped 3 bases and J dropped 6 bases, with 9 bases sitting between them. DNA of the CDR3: TGCAGTGCTAGTCGAGATCTTCAGCCCCAGCATTTT. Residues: CSASRDLQPQHF.

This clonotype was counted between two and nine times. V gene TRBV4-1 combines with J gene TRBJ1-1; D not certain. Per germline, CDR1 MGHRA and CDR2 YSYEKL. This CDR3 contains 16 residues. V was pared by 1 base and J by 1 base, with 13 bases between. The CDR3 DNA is TGCGCCAGCAGCCAAGGGGTTGGCAGGTCGAACACTGAAGCTTTCTTT. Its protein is CASSQGVGRSNTEAFF.

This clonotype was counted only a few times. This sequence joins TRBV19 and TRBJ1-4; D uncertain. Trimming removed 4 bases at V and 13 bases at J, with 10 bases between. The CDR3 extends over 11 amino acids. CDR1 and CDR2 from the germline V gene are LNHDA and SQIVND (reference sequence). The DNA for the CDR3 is TGTGCCAGTAGTAAAGAGGTCGGACTGTTTTTT. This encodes CASSKEVGLFF.

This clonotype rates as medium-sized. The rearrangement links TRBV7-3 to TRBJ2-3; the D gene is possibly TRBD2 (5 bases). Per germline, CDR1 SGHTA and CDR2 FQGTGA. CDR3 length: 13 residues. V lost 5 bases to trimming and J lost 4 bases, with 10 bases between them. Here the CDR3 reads CASSQAGPDTQYF. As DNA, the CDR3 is TGTGCCAGCAGCCAGGCGGGTCCAGATACGCAGTATTTT.

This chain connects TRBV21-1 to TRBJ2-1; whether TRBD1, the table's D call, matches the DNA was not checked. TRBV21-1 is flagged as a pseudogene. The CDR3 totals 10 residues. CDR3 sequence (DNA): TGTGCCAGCAGCGACCAGGGGGGGTTCTTC. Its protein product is CASSDQGGFF.

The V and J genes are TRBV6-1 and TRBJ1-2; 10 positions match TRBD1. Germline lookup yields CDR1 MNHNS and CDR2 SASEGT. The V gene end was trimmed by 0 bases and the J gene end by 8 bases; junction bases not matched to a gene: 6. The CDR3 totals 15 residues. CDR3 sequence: CASSEAPGQGWGYTF. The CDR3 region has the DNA TGTGCCAGCAGTGAAGCCCCGGGACAGGGGTGGGGCTACACCTTC.

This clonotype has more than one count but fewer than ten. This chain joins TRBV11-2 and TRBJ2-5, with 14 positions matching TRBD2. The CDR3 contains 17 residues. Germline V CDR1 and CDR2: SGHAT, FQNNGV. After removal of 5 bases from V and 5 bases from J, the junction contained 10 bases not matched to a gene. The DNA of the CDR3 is TGTGCCAGCAGCCAAAGGACTAGCGGGGGGATGAGGGAGACCCAGTACTTC. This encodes CASSQRTSGGMRETQYF.

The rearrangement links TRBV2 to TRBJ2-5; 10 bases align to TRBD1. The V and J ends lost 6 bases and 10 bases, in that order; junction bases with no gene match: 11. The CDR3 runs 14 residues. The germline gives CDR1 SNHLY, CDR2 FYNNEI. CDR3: CASRRVGQGLDQYF. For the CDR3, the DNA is TGTGCCAGCAGGAGGGTGGGACAGGGGCTAGACCAGTACTTC.

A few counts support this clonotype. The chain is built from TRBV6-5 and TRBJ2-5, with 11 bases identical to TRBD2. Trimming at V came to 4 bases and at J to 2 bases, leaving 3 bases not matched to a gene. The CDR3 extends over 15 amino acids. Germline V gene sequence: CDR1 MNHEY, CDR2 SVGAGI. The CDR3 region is CASSWLAGGQETQYF. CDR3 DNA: TGTGCCAGCAGTTGGCTAGCGGGGGGACAAGAGACCCAGTACTTC.

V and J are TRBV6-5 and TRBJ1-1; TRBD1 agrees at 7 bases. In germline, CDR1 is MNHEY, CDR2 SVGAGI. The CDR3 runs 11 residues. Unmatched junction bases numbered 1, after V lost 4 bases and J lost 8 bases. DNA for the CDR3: TGTGCCAGCAGTTGGGACAGAGAAGCTTTCTTT. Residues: CASSWDREAFF.

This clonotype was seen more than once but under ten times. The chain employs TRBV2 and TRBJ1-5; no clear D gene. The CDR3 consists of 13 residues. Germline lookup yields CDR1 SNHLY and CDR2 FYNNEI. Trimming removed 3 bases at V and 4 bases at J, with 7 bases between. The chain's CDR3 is CASSDHQNQPQHF. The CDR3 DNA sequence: TGTGCCAGCAGTGACCATCAGAATCAGCCCCAGCATTTT.

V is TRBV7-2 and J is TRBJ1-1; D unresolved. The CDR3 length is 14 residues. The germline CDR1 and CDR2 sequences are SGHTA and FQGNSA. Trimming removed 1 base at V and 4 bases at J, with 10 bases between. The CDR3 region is CASSLVNSVTEAFF. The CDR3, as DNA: TGTGCCAGCAGCTTAGTGAATTCTGTCACTGAAGCTTTCTTT.

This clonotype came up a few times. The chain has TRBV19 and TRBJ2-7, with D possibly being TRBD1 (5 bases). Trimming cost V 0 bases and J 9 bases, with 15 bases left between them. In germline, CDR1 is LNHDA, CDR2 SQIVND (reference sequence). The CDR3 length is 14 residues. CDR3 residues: CASSIDHRSGAQYF. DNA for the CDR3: TGTGCCAGTAGTATAGATCACAGGTCCGGCGCGCAGTACTTC.

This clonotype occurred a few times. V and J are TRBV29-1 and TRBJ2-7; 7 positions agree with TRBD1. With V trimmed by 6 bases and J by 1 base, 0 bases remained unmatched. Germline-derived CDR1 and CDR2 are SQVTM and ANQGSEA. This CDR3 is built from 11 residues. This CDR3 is CSVQGSYEQYF. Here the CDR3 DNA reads TGCAGCGTACAGGGGTCCTACGAGCAGTACTTC.

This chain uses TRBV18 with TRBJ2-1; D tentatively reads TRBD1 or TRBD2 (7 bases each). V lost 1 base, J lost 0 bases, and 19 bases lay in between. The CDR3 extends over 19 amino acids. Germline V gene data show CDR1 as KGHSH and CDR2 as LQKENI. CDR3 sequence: CASSPRGGQTSSSYNEQFF. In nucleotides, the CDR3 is TGTGCCAGCTCACCACGGGGGGGACAGACCTCTAGCTCCTACAATGAGCAGTTCTTC.

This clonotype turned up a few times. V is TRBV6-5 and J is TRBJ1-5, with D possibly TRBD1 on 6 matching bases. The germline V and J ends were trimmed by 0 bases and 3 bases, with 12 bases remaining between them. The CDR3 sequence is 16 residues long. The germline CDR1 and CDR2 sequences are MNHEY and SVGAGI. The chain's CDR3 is CASSYSSQGFNQPQHF. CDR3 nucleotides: TGTGCCAGCAGTTACTCGAGCCAGGGGTTCAATCAGCCCCAGCATTTT.

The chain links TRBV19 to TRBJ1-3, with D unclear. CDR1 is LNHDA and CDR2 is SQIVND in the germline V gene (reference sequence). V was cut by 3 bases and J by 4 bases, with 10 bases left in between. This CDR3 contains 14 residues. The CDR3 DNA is TGTGCCAGTAGTATGAGGTCGGAAGGAAACACCATATATTTT. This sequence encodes CASSMRSEGNTIYF.

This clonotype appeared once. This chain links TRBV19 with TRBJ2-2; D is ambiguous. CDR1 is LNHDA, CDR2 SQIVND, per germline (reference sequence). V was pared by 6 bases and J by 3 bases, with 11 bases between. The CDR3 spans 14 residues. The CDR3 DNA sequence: TGTGCCAGTAGAGCTATAGGGTACACCGGGGAGCTGTTTTTT. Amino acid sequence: CASRAIGYTGELFF.

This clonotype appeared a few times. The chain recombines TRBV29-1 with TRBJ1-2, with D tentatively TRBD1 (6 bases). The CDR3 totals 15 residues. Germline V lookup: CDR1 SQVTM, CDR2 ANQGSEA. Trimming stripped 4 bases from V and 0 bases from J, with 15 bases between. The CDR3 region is CSVVRYREANYGYTF. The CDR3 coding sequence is TGCAGCGTTGTAAGGTACAGGGAAGCTAACTATGGCTACACCTTC. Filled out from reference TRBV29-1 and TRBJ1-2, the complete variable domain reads SAVISQKPSRDICQRGTSLTIQCQVDSQVTMMFWYRQQPGQSLTLIATANQGSEATYESGFVIDKFPISRPNLTFSTLTVSNMSPEDSSIYLCSVVRYREANYGYTFGSGTRLTVV.

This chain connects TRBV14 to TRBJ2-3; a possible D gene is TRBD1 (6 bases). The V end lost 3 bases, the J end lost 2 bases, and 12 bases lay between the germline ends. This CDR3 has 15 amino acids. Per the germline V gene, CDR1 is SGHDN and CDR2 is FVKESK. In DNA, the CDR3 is TGTGCCAGCAGCCAGTTACAGGGTACCACAGATACGCAGTATTTT. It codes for CASSQLQGTTDTQYF.

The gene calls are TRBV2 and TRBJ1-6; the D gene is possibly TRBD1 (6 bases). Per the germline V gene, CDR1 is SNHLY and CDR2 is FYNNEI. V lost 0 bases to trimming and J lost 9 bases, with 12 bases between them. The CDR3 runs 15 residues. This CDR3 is CASSEARSGASPLHF. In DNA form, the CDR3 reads TGTGCCAGCAGTGAAGCGCGGTCAGGGGCTTCACCCCTCCACTTT.

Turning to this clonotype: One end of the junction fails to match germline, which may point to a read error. This CDR3 is CVSSLMTGREKLFF. CDR3 nucleotides: TGTGTCAGCAGTTTGATGACAGGGCGGGAAAAACTGTTTTTT. The V and J genes are TRBV28 and TRBJ1-4; TRBD1 aligns across 7 bases. Germline CDR1 reads MDHEN; CDR2 reads SYDVKM. The CDR3 runs 14 residues.

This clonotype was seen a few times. The CDR3 sequence: CASSYRGQGNTEAFF. CDR3 in DNA: TGTGCCAGCAGTTACCGGGGCCAGGGGAACACTGAAGCTTTCTTT. The rearrangement uses TRBV6-5 and TRBJ1-1, with a tentative D call TRBD1 (5 bases). Looked up from germline, CDR1 is MNHEY and CDR2 is SVGAGI. The CDR3 loop spans 15 amino acids. Trimming removed 2 bases from V and 1 base from J, with 11 bases in between.